This is a list of T cell receptor beta chains from one sample in a study of cytomegalovirus exposure and HLA in healthy donors. The protocol was immunoSEQ multiplex PCR, while the TCRdb copy is restricted to in-frame clones and leaves out a portion. In the table there are under 250,000 clones, 75% to 90% of which are singletons. Sequenced sample: PBMCs. Receptors originate from a woman between 18 and 29 years old in good health and CMV-seronegative. Both conserved end residues are trimmed from each CDR3.

v_gene: TRBV5-1
CDR3aa: ASSLDGQGNTEAF

v_gene: TRBV5-8
CDR3aa: ASSWNGQGGKPYEQY

v_gene: TRBV2
CDR3aa: ASSADRGTEAF

v_gene: TRBV6-6
CDR3aa: ASSNEETQY

v_gene: TRBV6-5
CDR3aa: ASSYYRTGTGELF

v_gene: TRBV6-1
CDR3aa: ASSDGTSGRNTQY

v_gene: TRBV5-1
CDR3aa: ASSLVGSSGANVLT

v_gene: TRBV28
CDR3aa: ASSLPLSYEQY

v_gene: TRBV2
CDR3aa: ASSDPAGHTGELF

v_gene: TRBV19
CDR3aa: ASSPSRTGGTEAF

v_gene: TRBV19
CDR3aa: ATHPRGGNQPQH

v_gene: TRBV5-4
CDR3aa: ASSLGGGGAYNEQF

v_gene: TRBV5-1
CDR3aa: ASSLEGPRETQY

v_gene: TRBV27
CDR3aa: ASSPDHIEQY

v_gene: TRBV6-5
CDR3aa: ASSYSQGQGPYEQY

v_gene: TRBV20-1
CDR3aa: SARDDETQY

v_gene: TRBV9
CDR3aa: ASSEGGLNYGYT

v_gene: TRBV15
CDR3aa: ATSRDGTGPEKPNYGYT

v_gene: TRBV6-5
CDR3aa: ASSPTQLTNEKLF

v_gene: TRBV18
CDR3aa: ASSPRGGLAAETQY

v_gene: TRBV5-1
CDR3aa: ASRLGQFPQF

v_gene: TRBV5-1
CDR3aa: ASSLAGSYQETQY

v_gene: TRBV4-2
CDR3aa: ASSQETGFGQNYGYT

v_gene: TRBV6-5
CDR3aa: ASSSPGHQNYGYT

v_gene: TRBV4-1
CDR3aa: ASRPIGTRNTEAF

v_gene: TRBV5-1
CDR3aa: ASSLVRTTNTEAF

v_gene: TRBV5-1
CDR3aa: ASSLGYSGANVLT

v_gene: TRBV6-1
CDR3aa: ASSPSGATDTQY

v_gene: TRBV4-1
CDR3aa: ASSPKDSRSGGTQY

v_gene: TRBV5-6
CDR3aa: ASSTPGQGPLGYT

v_gene: TRBV6-1
CDR3aa: ASSGIYTEAF

v_gene: TRBV7-8
CDR3aa: ASSLRYRGINEQF

v_gene: TRBV27
CDR3aa: ASMGPGLNTEAF

v_gene: TRBV7-8
CDR3aa: ASSYSRTRSQETQY

v_gene: TRBV30
CDR3aa: AWTAVGTGANEKLF

v_gene: TRBV11-2
CDR3aa: ASSLARNSYEQY

v_gene: TRBV28
CDR3aa: ASSLTGSNVV

v_gene: TRBV4-2
CDR3aa: ASSPTAGDTEAF

v_gene: TRBV5-1
CDR3aa: ASSLGTAISPYEQY

v_gene: TRBV29-1
CDR3aa: SVEDGGSGYT

v_gene: TRBV7-9
CDR3aa: ASSLTGLYGYT

v_gene: TRBV2
CDR3aa: ASSRIGVPNYGYT

v_gene: TRBV6-1
CDR3aa: ASSHTGTHTEAF

v_gene: TRBV11-2
CDR3aa: ASSIRQGAYNEQF

v_gene: TRBV27
CDR3aa: ASSLLNGGEQF

v_gene: TRBV6-6
CDR3aa: ASSYGTYEQY

v_gene: TRBV9
CDR3aa: ASSVGTADNEQF

v_gene: TRBV19
CDR3aa: ASSNGREYNEQF

v_gene: TRBV7-3
CDR3aa: ASSFGLADEQF

v_gene: TRBV28
CDR3aa: ASSLGLYNEQY

v_gene: TRBV4-1
CDR3aa: ASSRTGLDIQY

v_gene: TRBV2
CDR3aa: ASLAHGGTDTQY

v_gene: TRBV9
CDR3aa: ASSEWDSRTDTQY

v_gene: TRBV27
CDR3aa: ASSLSGPHTEAF

v_gene: TRBV27
CDR3aa: ASSWDRGYEQY

v_gene: TRBV7-8
CDR3aa: ASSRRDNYEQY

v_gene: TRBV11-3
CDR3aa: ASSNRADTQY

v_gene: TRBV5-1
CDR3aa: ASSFGPPGTNYGYT